The 12 T cell receptor beta chains below come from one sample, sequenced in a study of shared clonotypes between healthy human individuals. Cells designated naive CD8 were CD45RO-negative and were positively selected for CCR7, with terminally differentiated effector memory CD45RA+ cells excluded. The table came from immunoSEQ multiplex PCR; TCRdb's copy has only in-frame clones and leaves some out. The sample shows about 2.1 million clones, around 95% of them seen only once. Specimen: naive CD8+ T cells from PBMCs. These receptors all come from a man younger than 30 in good health. Some clones in this sample may be carry-over from other donors' samples.

The chain carries TRBV11-1 and TRBJ2-7; 8 bases fit TRBD2. The CDR3 is 13 amino acids. Germline trimming cut 3 bases from V and 6 bases from J; bases unmatched to any gene: 4. The germline V gene encodes CDR1 SGHAT and CDR2 FQDESV (reference sequence). In nucleotides, the CDR3 is TGTGCCAGCAGCTTCCCGGGAGGGCTCGAGCAGTACTTC. As protein: CASSFPGGLEQYF.

The V gene is TRBV6-6, the J gene TRBJ2-2; D is unresolved. The CDR3 extends over 15 amino acids. V was clipped by 2 bases and J by 6 bases, with 13 bases between them. Germline V gives CDR1 MNHNY, CDR2 SVGAGI (reference sequence). The CDR3 sequence: CASSYGEVWAGELFF. The CDR3 coding sequence is TGTGCCAGCAGTTACGGGGAAGTGTGGGCCGGGGAGCTGTTTTTT.

This clone was seen a handful of times. The same CDR3 arises from other DNA sequences in this sample as well. The chain recombines TRBV11-2 with TRBJ2-7; D not resolved. This CDR3 spans 14 amino acids. V lost 4 bases to trimming and J lost 1 base, with 11 bases between them. Germline CDR1 is SGHAT and CDR2 is FQNNGV. CDR3 bases: TGTGCCAGCAGCTCAAGGACCGGGTCCTACGAGCAGTACTTC. Its translation: CASSSRTGSYEQYF. The full variable domain, completed using reference TRBV11-2 and TRBJ2-7, is EAGVAQSPRYKIIEKRQSVAFWCNPISGHATLYWYQQILGQGPKLLIQFQNNGVVDDSQLPKDRFSAERLKGVDSTLKIQPAKLEDSAVYLCASSSRTGSYEQYFGPGTRLTVT.

This chain connects TRBV2 to TRBJ2-3; 7 nucleotides line up with TRBD1. V lost 8 bases to trimming and J lost 5 bases; unmatched junction nucleotides: 7. This CDR3 comprises 13 residues. Germline CDR1 SNHLY, CDR2 FYNNEI. This chain's CDR3 is CASPIDREDTQYF. DNA for the CDR3: TGTGCCAGCCCTATTGACAGGGAAGATACGCAGTATTTT.

The genes are TRBV7-9 and TRBJ1-3; tentative D call: TRBD1 (5 bases). From germline, CDR1 is SEHNR and CDR2 FQNEAQ (reference sequence). V was shortened by 7 bases and J by 4 bases, with 14 bases between the two germline ends. The CDR3 has 14 amino acids. CDR3 amino acids: CASTPGPGGNTIYF. Here the CDR3 DNA reads TGTGCCAGCACCCCGGGGCCGGGAGGAAACACCATATATTTT.

The CDR3 sequence: CASSLGLAGGKDTQYF. Here the CDR3 DNA reads TGTGCCAGCAGCTTGGGGCTAGCGGGAGGAAAAGATACGCAGTATTTT. The chain employs TRBV5-6 and TRBJ2-3; TRBD2 aligns across 11 bases. CDR1 and CDR2 (germline): SGHDT, YYEEEE. Germline trimming cut 0 bases from V and 5 bases from J; bases unmatched to any gene: 5. CDR3 length: 16 amino acids.

This clone was picked up one time. The same CDR3 arises from other DNA sequences in this sample as well. The V call is TRBV30, the J call TRBJ2-5; no clear D gene. The CDR3 has 12 amino acids. Germline V gives CDR1 GTSNPN, CDR2 SVGIG (reference sequence). The germline V and J ends were trimmed by 0 bases and 3 bases, with 5 bases remaining between them. The CDR3 sequence: CAWSVPKETQYF. The CDR3 nucleotides are TGTGCCTGGAGTGTACCCAAAGAGACCCAGTACTTC.

This rearrangement joins TRBV7-3 to TRBJ2-2; TRBD2 might be the D (6 bases). Germline V gives CDR1 SGHTA, CDR2 FQGTGA. There are 17 residues in the CDR3. Trimming shortened V by 5 bases and J by 2 bases, and 18 bases separated the two germline ends. As DNA, the CDR3 is TGTGCCAGCAGCCCACGGCCGGGACTGTTAAACACCGGGGAGCTGTTTTTT. Translating gives CASSPRPGLLNTGELFF.

The genes are TRBV11-2 and TRBJ2-7, with D perhaps being TRBD1 or TRBD2 (5 bases each). V was pared by 1 base and J by 3 bases, with 13 bases between. CDR1 and CDR2 from the germline V gene are SGHAT and FQNNGV. The CDR3 spans 15 residues. CDR3 nucleotides: TGTGCCAGCAGCTTAGCCCGGGACCGGAACTACGAGCAGTACTTC. This codes for CASSLARDRNYEQYF.

In this sample, this clone turned up a few times. The gene calls are TRBV30 and TRBJ1-4; D uncertain. The ends were cut back, 0 bases at V and 8 bases at J, with 7 bases in the middle. Germline CDR1 is GTSNPN and CDR2 is SVGIG (reference sequence). The CDR3 totals 12 residues. CDR3 amino acids: CAWSVLDEKLFF. In DNA form, the CDR3 reads TGTGCCTGGAGTGTACTTGACGAAAAACTGTTTTTT.

CDR3 nucleotides: TGTGCCAGCAGCTTGGGCAGCCACGAGCAGTACTTC. The encoded protein is CASSLGSHEQYF. The V call is TRBV5-6, the J call TRBJ2-5; no firm D call. The better agreement between TRBJ2-7 and the DNA end casts doubt on the J call. The CDR3 runs 12 residues. Germline V CDR1 and CDR2: SGHDT, YYEEEE.

As for this clone: The identical CDR3 is also encoded by other nucleotide sequences in the sample. The gene calls are TRBV19 and TRBJ2-7; D is ambiguous. Deletions cut 1 base from V and 0 bases from J, with 4 bases between. The CDR3 loop spans 13 amino acids. Germline V gives CDR1 LNHDA, CDR2 SQIVND (reference sequence). The CDR3 loop reads CASSIAPSYEQYF. As DNA, the CDR3 is TGTGCCAGTAGTATAGCCCCCTCCTACGAGCAGTACTTC.